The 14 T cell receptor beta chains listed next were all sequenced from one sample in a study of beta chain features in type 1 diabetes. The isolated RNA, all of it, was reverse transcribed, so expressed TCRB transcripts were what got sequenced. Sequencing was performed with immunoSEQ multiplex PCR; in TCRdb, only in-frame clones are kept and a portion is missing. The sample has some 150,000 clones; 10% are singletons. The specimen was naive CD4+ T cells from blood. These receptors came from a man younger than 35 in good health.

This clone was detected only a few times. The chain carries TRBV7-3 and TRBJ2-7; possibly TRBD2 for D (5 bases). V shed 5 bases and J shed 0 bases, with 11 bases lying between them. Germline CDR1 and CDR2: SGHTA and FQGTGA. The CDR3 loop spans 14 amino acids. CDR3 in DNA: TGTGCCAGCAGCAAGGAGACTAACTCCTACGAGCAGTACTTC. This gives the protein CASSKETNSYEQYF.

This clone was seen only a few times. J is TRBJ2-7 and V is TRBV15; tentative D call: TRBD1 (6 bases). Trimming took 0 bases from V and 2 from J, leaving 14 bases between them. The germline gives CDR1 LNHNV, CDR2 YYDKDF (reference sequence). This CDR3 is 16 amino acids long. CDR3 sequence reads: CATSRDIGQGTYEQYF. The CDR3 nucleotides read TGTGCCACCAGCAGAGATATTGGGCAGGGGACCTACGAGCAGTACTTC.

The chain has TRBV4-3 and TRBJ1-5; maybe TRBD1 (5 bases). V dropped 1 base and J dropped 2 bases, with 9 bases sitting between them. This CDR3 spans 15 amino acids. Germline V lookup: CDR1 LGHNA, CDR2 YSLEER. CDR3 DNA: TGCGCCAGCAGCCAAGCCATGACAGGCAATCAGCCCCAGCATTTT. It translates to CASSQAMTGNQPQHF.

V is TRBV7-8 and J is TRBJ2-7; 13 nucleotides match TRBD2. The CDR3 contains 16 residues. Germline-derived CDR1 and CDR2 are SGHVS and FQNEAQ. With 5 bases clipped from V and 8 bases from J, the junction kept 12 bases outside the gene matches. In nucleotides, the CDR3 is TGTGCCAGCAGCCCGGGACTAGCGGGGCCCTCCGGGAAGCAGTACTTC. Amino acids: CASSPGLAGPSGKQYF.

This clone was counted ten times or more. CDR3 DNA: TGTGCCATCAGTGACTCCGGGGGGGCGGATACGCAGTATTTT. Its protein is CAISDSGGADTQYF. The chain links TRBV10-3 to TRBJ2-3; 8 bases agree with TRBD2. The CDR3 sequence is 14 residues long. After removal of 3 bases from V and 6 bases from J, the junction contained 5 bases not matched to a gene. Germline V gene lookup returns CDR1 ENHRY and CDR2 SYGVKD.

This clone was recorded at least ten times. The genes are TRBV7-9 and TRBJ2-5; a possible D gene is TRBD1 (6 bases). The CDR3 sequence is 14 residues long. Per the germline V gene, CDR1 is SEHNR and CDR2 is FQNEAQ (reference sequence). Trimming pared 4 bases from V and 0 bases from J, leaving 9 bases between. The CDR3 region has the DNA TGTGCCAGCAGCTCAGGACAGTACCAAGAGACCCAGTACTTC. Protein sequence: CASSSGQYQETQYF.

CDR3 DNA sequence: TGTGCCAGCAGTTACCACAGGTTTGACGAGCAGTACTTC. Protein: CASSYHRFDEQYF. The genes are TRBV6-5 and TRBJ2-7, with D possibly TRBD1 on 5 matching bases. In germline, CDR1 is MNHEY, CDR2 SVGAGI. The V and J ends lost 2 bases and 5 bases respectively, with 10 bases between them. The CDR3 loop spans 13 amino acids.

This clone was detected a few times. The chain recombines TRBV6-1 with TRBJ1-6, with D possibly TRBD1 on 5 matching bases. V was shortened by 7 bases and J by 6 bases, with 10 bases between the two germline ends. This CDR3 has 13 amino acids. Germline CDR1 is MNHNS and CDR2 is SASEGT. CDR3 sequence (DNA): TGTGCCAGCATGGGACTGGTTAATTCACCCCTCCACTTT. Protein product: CASMGLVNSPLHF.

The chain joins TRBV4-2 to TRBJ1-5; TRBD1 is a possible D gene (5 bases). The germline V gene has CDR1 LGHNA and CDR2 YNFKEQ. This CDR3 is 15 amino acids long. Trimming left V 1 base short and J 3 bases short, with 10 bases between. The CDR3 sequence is CASSQGQGDNQPQHF. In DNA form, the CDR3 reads TGTGCCAGCAGCCAAGGGCAGGGCGACAATCAGCCCCAGCATTTT.

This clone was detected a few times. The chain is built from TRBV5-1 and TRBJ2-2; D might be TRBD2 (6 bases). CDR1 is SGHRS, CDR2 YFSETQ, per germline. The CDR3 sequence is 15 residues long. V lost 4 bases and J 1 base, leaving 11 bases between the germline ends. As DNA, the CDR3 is TGCGCCAGCAGCCCCACGGGACTGAACACCGGGGAGCTGTTTTTT. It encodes CASSPTGLNTGELFF.

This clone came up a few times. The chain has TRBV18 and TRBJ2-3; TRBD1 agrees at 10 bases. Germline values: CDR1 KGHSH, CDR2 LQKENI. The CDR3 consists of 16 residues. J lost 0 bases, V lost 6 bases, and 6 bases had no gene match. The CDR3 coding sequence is TGTGCCAGCTCTCTCGGACAGGGGGTTAGCACAGATACGCAGTATTTT. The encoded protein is CASSLGQGVSTDTQYF.

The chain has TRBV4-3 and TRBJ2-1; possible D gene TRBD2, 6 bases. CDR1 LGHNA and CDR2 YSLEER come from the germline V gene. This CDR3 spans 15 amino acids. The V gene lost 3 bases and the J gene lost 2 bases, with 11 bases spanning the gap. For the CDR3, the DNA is TGCGCCAGCAGCCATCGACTAGAAACCTACAATGAGCAGTTCTTC. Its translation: CASSHRLETYNEQFF.

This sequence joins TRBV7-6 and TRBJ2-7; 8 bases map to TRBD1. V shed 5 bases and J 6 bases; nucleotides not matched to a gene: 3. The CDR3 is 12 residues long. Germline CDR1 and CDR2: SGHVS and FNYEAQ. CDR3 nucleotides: TGTGCCAGCAGCCTGGACAGGGTCGAGCAGTACTTC. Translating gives CASSLDRVEQYF.

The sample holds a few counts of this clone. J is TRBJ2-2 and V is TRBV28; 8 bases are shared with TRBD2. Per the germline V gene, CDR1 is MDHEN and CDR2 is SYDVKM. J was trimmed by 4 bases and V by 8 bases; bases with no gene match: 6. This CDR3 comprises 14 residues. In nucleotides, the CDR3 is TGTGCCAGCTCCGGGACTAGATTCACCGGGGAGCTGTTTTTT. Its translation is CASSGTRFTGELFF.